These 4 T cell receptor beta chains share one sample of origin, sequenced in a study of vaccination effects on CD4 cells after COVID-19. No cognate antigen is known for these TCRs. Pools of viral peptides were used by the ViraFEST assay to expand antigen-specific CD4+ T cells ahead of sequencing. Following culture for nine to ten days, CD4+ T cells were isolated. Everyone in the study got two shots of either the BNT162b2 or mRNA-1273 vaccine. Profiling relied on immunoSEQ multiplex PCR, and the TCRdb table lists in-frame clones only, not all of them. Of 25,000 to 30,000 clones detected, 55% to 75% appear once; the ten largest clones hold roughly 9%. The material sequenced was CD4+ T cells from PBMCs cultured with HCoV-NL63 spike peptides, taken after COVID-19 vaccination. Receptors were obtained from a human donor who received a COVID-19 vaccine.

This rearrangement joins TRBV7-9 to TRBJ1-1, with a tentative D call TRBD1 (5 bases). The germline V gene has CDR1 SEHNR and CDR2 FQNEAQ (reference sequence). V was trimmed by 4 bases and J by 1 base, leaving 13 bases between them. The length of the CDR3 is 15 residues. CDR3 in amino acids: CASSYGGVGNTEAFF. DNA for the CDR3: TGTGCCAGCAGCTATGGGGGGGTTGGGAACACTGAAGCTTTCTTT. Variable domain in full (rest from reference TRBV7-9 and TRBJ1-1): DTGVSQNPRHKITKRGQNVTFRCDPISEHNRLYWYRQTLGQGPEFLTYFQNEAQLEKSRLLSDRFSAERPKGSFSTLEIQRTEQGDSAMYLCASSYGGVGNTEAFFGQGTRLTVV.

V and J are TRBV6-5 and TRBJ1-5; 11 positions agree with TRBD1. J gave up 7 bases and V 6 bases, and 8 bases lay outside the gene matches. Germline CDR1 MNHEY, CDR2 SVGAGI. The CDR3 is made up of 15 amino acids. CDR3 sequence (DNA): TGTGCCAGCAGCGTTGGGACAGGGGGTAACCAGCCCCAGCATTTT. It yields the protein CASSVGTGGNQPQHF.

The CDR3 loop reads CASSEFSGGYGNTIYF. The CDR3 DNA is TGTGCCAGCAGTGAATTCTCAGGGGGGTACGGAAACACCATATATTTT. The chain has TRBV6-1 and TRBJ1-3; 7 nucleotides agree with TRBD1. CDR1 MNHNS and CDR2 SASEGT come from the germline V gene. This CDR3 is built from 16 residues. J lost 4 bases, V lost 2 bases, and 8 bases had no gene match.

This clone has only a few counts. The V call is TRBV7-2, the J call TRBJ1-5, with D unclear. Between the trimmed V and J ends, which lost 6 bases and 5 bases, there was a span of 8 bases. Germline assignment: CDR1 SGHTA and CDR2 FQGNSA. The CDR3 is 12 residues long. The CDR3: CASRLTDQPQHF. DNA of the CDR3: TGTGCCAGCAGACTAACGGATCAGCCCCAGCATTTT.